These 26 T cell receptor beta chains originate from one sample sequenced in a study of blood T cells in healthy people across ages. The use of a sample-barcoded 5' primer and a J-beta primer mix characterized a second PCR of roughly 6 to 11 cycles. One entry per CDR3 protein results from TCRdb running MiXCR on the 5' RACE reads. The table shows 500,000 to 600,000 distinct CDR3 sequences, with approximately 27% occurring only once. The material sequenced was blood. These receptors originate from a woman aged 70-85 years in good health.

In its sample, this clonotype was seen once. The V gene is TRBV29-1, the J gene TRBJ2-5, with TRBD2 matching over 8 bases. Per germline, CDR1 SQVTM and CDR2 ANQGSEA. The CDR3 covers 14 residues. The ends lost 8 bases at V and 5 bases at J; junction bases unmatched: 13. The CDR3 reads CSLIPRAGAETQYF. CDR3 bases: TGCAGCTTGATCCCGCGAGCGGGGGCTGAGACCCAGTACTTC. Filled out from reference TRBV29-1 and TRBJ2-5, the complete variable domain reads SAVISQKPSRDICQRGTSLTIQCQVDSQVTMMFWYRQQPGQSLTLIATANQGSEATYESGFVIDKFPISRPNLTFSTLTVSNMSPEDSSIYLCSLIPRAGAETQYFGPGTRLLVL.

For this clonotype: As the CDR3 is not closed by the conserved phenylalanine or tryptophan, this likely results from a read error. V and J are TRBV7-2 and TRBJ1-2; possibly TRBD1 for D (5 bases). The CDR3 totals 15 residues. V shed 2 bases and J shed 8 bases, with 18 bases lying between them. Germline values: CDR1 SGHTA, CDR2 FQGNSA. CDR3 sequence: CASSLMSVGGDGYTL. The CDR3 DNA is TGTGCCAGCAGCTTAATGTCCGTCGGGGGGGACGGCTACACCCTC.

As to this clonotype: Without the conserved terminal phenylalanine or tryptophan, this CDR3 likely stems from a read error. The chain links TRBV5-1 to TRBJ2-6; D not certain. The CDR3 has 15 residues. Germline CDR1 SGHRS, CDR2 YFSETQ. V lost 1 base and J lost 0, with 5 bases in between. The CDR3 bases are TGCGCCAGCAGCTTGCAGAGCTCTGGGGCCAACGTCCTGACTTAC. Its protein is CASSLQSSGANVLTY.

Only a few counts were recorded for this clonotype. J is TRBJ1-4 and V is TRBV5-1; 8 positions agree with TRBD1. Germline values: CDR1 SGHRS, CDR2 YFSETQ. The CDR3 runs 16 residues. J gave up 4 bases and V 1 base, and 6 bases lay outside the gene matches. The DNA for the CDR3 is TGCGCCAGCAGCTTGAACAGGGGGTTGGGTAATGAAAAACTGTTTTTT. This gives the protein CASSLNRGLGNEKLFF.

In this sample, this clonotype turned up a few times. The gene calls are TRBV25-1 and TRBJ1-1; D might be TRBD1 (5 bases). The CDR3 consists of 14 residues. Germline V gene sequence: CDR1 MGHDK, CDR2 SYGVNS. The V and J ends lost 7 bases and 0 bases respectively, with 12 bases between them. The CDR3 coding sequence is TGTGCCAGCAAGGGACGGTTTATGAACACTGAAGCTTTCTTT. This codes for CASKGRFMNTEAFF.

This chain connects TRBV7-2 to TRBJ2-5; no clear D. The CDR3 contains 13 residues. V was clipped by 5 bases and J by 5 bases, with 12 bases between them. Germline V lookup: CDR1 SGHTA, CDR2 FQGNSA. CDR3 loop: CASSQKFSETQYF. DNA for the CDR3: TGTGCCAGCAGCCAGAAGTTCTCTGAGACCCAGTACTTC.

The chain joins TRBV24-1 to TRBJ2-3; tentatively, D is TRBD2 (6 bases). With 4 bases removed from V and 8 bases from J, the gap between germline ends came to 18 bases. Germline CDR1 and CDR2: KGHDR and SFDVKD. CDR3 length equals 15 residues. The CDR3: CATSEFRPPGGTQYF. The CDR3 nucleotides are TGTGCCACCAGTGAATTCCGGCCGCCCGGGGGTACGCAGTATTTT.

The chain couples TRBV15 to TRBJ2-5; D not resolved. The CDR3 consists of 13 residues. Between the trimmed V and J ends, which lost 0 bases and 1 base, there was a span of 3 bases. Germline V gene data show CDR1 as LNHNV and CDR2 as YYDKDF (reference sequence). In DNA, the CDR3 is TGTGCCACCAGCAGAGAACTCCAAGAGACCCAGTACTTC. It encodes CATSRELQETQYF.

This clonotype has more than one count but fewer than ten. V is TRBV3-1 and J is TRBJ1-4; possibly TRBD1 for D (6 bases). CDR1 LGHDT and CDR2 YNNKEL come from the germline V gene (reference sequence). Trimming shortened V by 4 bases and J by 5 bases, and 11 bases separated the two germline ends. The CDR3 length is 14 residues. As DNA, the CDR3 is TGTGCCAGCAGCCCCTCAGGGGTGAATGAAAAACTGTTTTTT. Protein sequence: CASSPSGVNEKLFF.

This clonotype was seen a few times. The rearrangement joins TRBV3-1 to TRBJ2-5, with TRBD1 as a possible D gene (5 bases). CDR3 length equals 13 residues. Trimming took 3 bases from V and 5 from J, leaving 10 bases between them. The germline V gene encodes CDR1 LGHDT and CDR2 YNNKEL (reference sequence). This CDR3 is CASSQTRAETQYF. The CDR3 region has the DNA TGTGCCAGCAGCCAGACCAGGGCCGAGACCCAGTACTTC.

The gene calls are TRBV10-3 and TRBJ1-1; a weak D match, TRBD1 (6 bases). The germline V and J ends were trimmed by 0 bases and 5 bases, with 19 bases remaining between them. The CDR3 extends over 17 amino acids. Looked up from germline, CDR1 is ENHRY and CDR2 is SYGVKD. CDR3 loop: CAISESGRGAFRTEAFF. DNA for the CDR3: TGTGCCATCAGTGAGTCAGGCAGGGGTGCTTTCCGTACTGAAGCTTTCTTT.

The genes are TRBV5-1 and TRBJ2-2; 9 positions agree with TRBD2. V lost 2 bases, J lost 5 bases, and 1 base stayed unmatched. Per germline, CDR1 SGHRS and CDR2 YFSETQ. CDR3 length: 14 residues. The CDR3 nucleotides are TGCGCCAGCAGCTTCCTAGCGGGGACCGGGGAGCTGTTTTTT. Amino acids: CASSFLAGTGELFF.

V is TRBV7-9 and J is TRBJ2-4; D possibly matches TRBD1 or TRBD2 (5 bases each). Trimming removed 4 bases from V and 1 base from J, with 8 bases in between. Germline values: CDR1 SEHNR, CDR2 FQNEAQ (reference sequence). This CDR3 comprises 14 residues. The CDR3 reads CASSSGTAKNIQYF. CDR3 sequence (DNA): TGTGCCAGCAGCTCCGGGACGGCCAAAAACATTCAGTACTTC.

The chain combines TRBV30 with TRBJ1-1, with D perhaps TRBD1 (5 bases). Trimming pared 0 bases from V and 2 bases from J, leaving 10 bases between. Germline lookup yields CDR1 GTSNPN and CDR2 SVGIG (reference sequence). CDR3 length: 14 amino acids. In DNA form, the CDR3 reads TGTGCCTGGAGTGTACGGGGGGTCAACACTGAAGCTTTCTTT. Amino acids: CAWSVRGVNTEAFF.

The chain is built from TRBV23-1 and TRBJ2-4; no firm D call. TRBV23-1 is filed as an ORF, its function uncertain. CDR3 length equals 12 residues. The V end lost 8 bases, the J end lost 8 bases, and 13 bases lay between the germline ends. CDR3: CASWSGKDIQYF. The CDR3, as DNA: TGCGCCAGCTGGTCAGGAAAAGACATTCAGTACTTC.

The rearrangement uses TRBV6-1 and TRBJ1-1; D is possibly TRBD1 (6 bases). This CDR3 has 16 residues. The V gene lost 7 bases and the J gene lost 0 bases, with 18 bases spanning the gap. Germline V CDR1 and CDR2: MNHNS, SASEGT. As DNA, the CDR3 is TGTGCCAGCACCAAACTCGCCCAGGGGCTGAACACTGAAGCTTTCTTT. Its translation: CASTKLAQGLNTEAFF.

This sequence joins TRBV2 and TRBJ1-4, with D possibly TRBD1 on 6 matching bases. With 5 bases removed from V and 7 bases from J, the gap between germline ends came to 11 bases. The CDR3 has 13 residues. Germline-derived CDR1 and CDR2 are SNHLY and FYNNEI. In DNA form, the CDR3 reads TGTGCCAGCAGTCAACAGGGTTTTGAAAAACTGTTTTTT. The encoded protein is CASSQQGFEKLFF.

In its sample, this clonotype was seen a few times. V gene TRBV4-3 combines with J gene TRBJ1-1; TRBD1 is a possible D gene (6 bases). The CDR3 has 15 residues. With 7 bases removed from V and 4 bases from J, the gap between germline ends came to 19 bases. Germline CDR1 is LGHNA and CDR2 is YSLEER. The CDR3 is CASTNQIRGSTEAFF. The CDR3 DNA is TGCGCCAGCACAAACCAGATCAGGGGATCCACTGAAGCTTTCTTT.

This clonotype was seen a single time. This chain connects TRBV20-1 to TRBJ2-2, with 9 bases aligning to TRBD2. The CDR3 has 14 amino acids. V shed 3 bases and J 8 bases; nucleotides not matched to a gene: 7. Per the germline V gene, CDR1 is DFQATT and CDR2 is SNEGSKA (reference sequence). For the CDR3, the DNA is TGCAGTGCTAGTGTAGCGGGGGAGGTAGGGGAGCTGTTTTTT. Translated: CSASVAGEVGELFF.

This clonotype was seen many times. This sequence joins TRBV28 and TRBJ2-5, with D perhaps assigned TRBD1 or TRBD2 (5 bases each). CDR1 is MDHEN and CDR2 is SYDVKM in the germline V gene. Between the trimmed V and J ends, which lost 5 bases and 1 base, there was a span of 14 bases. CDR3 length equals 15 residues. The CDR3 region has the DNA TGTGCCAGCAGTCCCGACTATGACAGCCAAGAGACCCAGTACTTC. Its translation is CASSPDYDSQETQYF.

This chain joins TRBV12-3 or TRBV12-4 and TRBJ1-4, with D perhaps TRBD1 (5 bases). This CDR3 comprises 14 residues. V dropped 2 bases and J dropped 8 bases, with 12 bases sitting between them. The CDR3 DNA sequence: TGTGCCAGCAGTTTATTGGGGGTTCGGGAAAAACTGTTTTTT. It codes for CASSLLGVREKLFF.

This clonotype was counted only a few times. The chain employs TRBV3-1 and TRBJ1-2, with a tentative D call TRBD1 (6 bases). The germline V gene has CDR1 LGHDT and CDR2 YNNKEL (reference sequence). CDR3 length equals 14 residues. Trimming took 0 bases from V and 7 from J, leaving 12 bases between them. CDR3 amino acids: CASSQDPRGPGYTF. The DNA of the CDR3 is TGTGCCAGCAGCCAAGATCCCAGGGGTCCTGGCTACACCTTC.

This chain connects TRBV10-3 to TRBJ1-1; TRBD1 aligns across 11 bases. Germline-derived CDR1 and CDR2 are ENHRY and SYGVKD. The CDR3 is 16 residues long. V shed 6 bases, J shed 7 bases, and the junction held 13 bases outside the gene matches. The CDR3 reads CAIRGPKGQGVGEAFF. CDR3 coding DNA: TGTGCCATCAGGGGCCCCAAGGGACAGGGGGTCGGTGAAGCTTTCTTT.

Only a few counts were recorded for this clonotype. V gene TRBV7-3 combines with J gene TRBJ2-3; the D is unclear. Trimming took 4 bases from V and 1 from J, leaving 9 bases between them. CDR3 length equals 14 residues. Germline CDR1 is SGHTA and CDR2 is FQGTGA. The CDR3 loop is CASSYWEGTDTQYF. CDR3 coding DNA: TGTGCCAGCAGCTATTGGGAAGGCACAGATACGCAGTATTTT.

This clonotype was seen more than once but under ten times. J is TRBJ1-1 and V is TRBV12-3 or TRBV12-4, with a weak D call TRBD1 (6 bases). Trimming stripped 7 bases from V and 2 bases from J, with 14 bases between. CDR3 length: 14 residues. For the CDR3, the DNA is TGTGCCAGCACCCGACAGGCTCTAAACACTGAAGCTTTCTTT. Protein: CASTRQALNTEAFF.

This clonotype was picked up a small number of times. The chain is built from TRBV5-1 and TRBJ2-7; TRBD1 matches 9 bases. This CDR3 region has 15 residues. Losses at the gene ends were 2 bases for V and 4 bases for J; bases not matched to a gene: 7. Germline values: CDR1 SGHRS, CDR2 YFSETQ. The CDR3 reads CASSFRTGVTYEQYF. The CDR3 DNA follows: TGCGCCAGCAGCTTCCGGACAGGGGTGACTTACGAGCAGTACTTC.